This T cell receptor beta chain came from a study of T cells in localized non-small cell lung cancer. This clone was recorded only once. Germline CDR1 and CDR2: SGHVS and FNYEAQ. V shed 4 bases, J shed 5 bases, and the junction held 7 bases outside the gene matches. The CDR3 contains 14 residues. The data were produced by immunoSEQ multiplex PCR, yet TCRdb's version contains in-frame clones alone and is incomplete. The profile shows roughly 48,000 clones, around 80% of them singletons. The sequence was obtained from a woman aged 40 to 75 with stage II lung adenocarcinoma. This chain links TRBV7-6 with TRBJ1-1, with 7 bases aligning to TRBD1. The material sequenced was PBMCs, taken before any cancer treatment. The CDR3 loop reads CASSSPGGGTEAFF. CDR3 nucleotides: TGTGCCAGCAGCTCGCCAGGGGGAGGAACTGAAGCTTTCTTT.